The clone carrying this T cell receptor (beta chain) has only a few counts. Its antigen remains unknown. TCRdb re-derived calls from the 5' RACE reads in MiXCR, one entry per CDR3 protein. Among 250,000 or so distinct CDR3 sequences listed, roughly 10% were seen once. This record comes from a study of CD8 T cells in ankylosing spondylitis. Broader study findings: As reported, disease-linked clones showed significant enrichment in matched ankylosing spondylitis synovial fluid. A motif of under ten highly homologous TCR beta variants was seen as apparently characteristic of ankylosing spondylitis blood.

Sequenced: blood, either unsorted or a sorted T cell fraction (not recorded which). The clonotype was recovered from a male donor with ankylosing spondylitis or in good health (not recorded which).

CDR3 protein: CASSPLGLAGGQQFF. CDR3 DNA sequence: TGTGCCAGCAGCCCCCTTGGGCTAGCGGGAGGACAGCAGTTCTTC. The chain recombines TRBV13 with TRBJ2-1; 11 nucleotides align to TRBD2. The CDR3 has 15 amino acids. Trimming cost V 5 bases and J 11 bases; bases outside gene matches: 11. CDR1 is PRHDT and CDR2 is FYEKMQ in the germline V gene (reference sequence).